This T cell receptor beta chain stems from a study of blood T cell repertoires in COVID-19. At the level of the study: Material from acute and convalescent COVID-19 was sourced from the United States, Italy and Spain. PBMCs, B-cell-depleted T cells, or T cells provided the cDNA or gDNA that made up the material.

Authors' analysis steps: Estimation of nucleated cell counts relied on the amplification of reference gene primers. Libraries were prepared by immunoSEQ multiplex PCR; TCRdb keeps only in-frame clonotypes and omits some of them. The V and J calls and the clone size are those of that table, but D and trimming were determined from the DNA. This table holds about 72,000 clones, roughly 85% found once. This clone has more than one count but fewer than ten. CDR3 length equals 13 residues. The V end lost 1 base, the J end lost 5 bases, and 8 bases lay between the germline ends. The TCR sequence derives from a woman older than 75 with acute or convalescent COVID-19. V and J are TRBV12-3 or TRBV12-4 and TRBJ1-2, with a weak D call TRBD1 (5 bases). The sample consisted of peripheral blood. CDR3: CASSLGQTYGYTF. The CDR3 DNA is TGTGCCAGCAGTTTAGGACAGACTTATGGCTACACCTTC.